These 31 T cell receptor beta chains share one sample of origin, sequenced in a study of blood T cell repertoires in COVID-19. Method: immunoSEQ multiplex PCR; TCRdb's copy keeps in-frame clones and lacks some. The table records about 160,000 clones, more than 65% of them present only once. Material: PBMCs or T cells enriched from blood (not recorded which). The receptors derive from a woman in her thirties or forties with acute COVID-19.

The rearrangement joins TRBV7-2 to TRBJ1-2; 7 nucleotides match TRBD1. This CDR3 is 15 amino acids long. The ends lost 4 bases at V and 4 bases at J; junction bases unmatched: 9. The V gene's germline CDR1 is SGHTA and CDR2 FQGNSA. The CDR3 nucleotides are TGTGCCAGCAGCTACGTAAGGGGGCTTCGCTATGGCTACACCTTC. This gives the protein CASSYVRGLRYGYTF. Combining the CDR3 with reference TRBV7-2 and TRBJ1-2 gives the whole variable domain GAGVSQSPSNKVTEKGKDVELRCDPISGHTALYWYRQSLGQGLEFLIYFQGNSAPDKSGLPSDRFSAERTGGSVSTLTIQRTQQEDSAVYLCASSYVRGLRYGYTFGSGTRLTVV.

The CDR3 bases are TGTGCCAGCAGTGAAGGGGAGGGACAGGGGGCGACTTACACCTTC. It codes for CASSEGEGQGATYTF. The chain is built from TRBV2 and TRBJ1-2; 12 bases align to TRBD1. Looked up from germline, CDR1 is SNHLY and CDR2 is FYNNEI. The V gene end was trimmed by 1 base and the J gene end by 11 bases; junction bases not matched to a gene: 8. This CDR3 is built from 15 residues. Full variable domain (outside the CDR3, taken from reference TRBV2 and TRBJ1-2): EPEVTQTPSHQVTQMGQEVILRCVPISNHLYFYWYRQILGQKVEFLVSFYNNEISEKSEIFDDQFSVERPDGSNFTLKIRSTKLEDSAMYFCASSEGEGQGATYTFGSGTRLTVV.

The genes are TRBV6-5 and TRBJ2-7; 7 nucleotides match TRBD2. The ends lost 4 bases at V and 2 bases at J; junction bases unmatched: 11. Germline V gene lookup returns CDR1 MNHEY and CDR2 SVGAGI. CDR3 size: 16 residues. The CDR3 nucleotides read TGTGCCAGCAGTTCCGCTGGGGCTAGCGGCACCTACGAGCAGTACTTC. Translated, it gives CASSSAGASGTYEQYF.

The rearrangement joins TRBV19 to TRBJ2-3, with D tentatively TRBD2 (7 bases). The CDR3 covers 15 residues. Germline lookup yields CDR1 LNHDA and CDR2 SQIVND (reference sequence). Trimming removed 5 bases at V and 4 bases at J, with 16 bases between. In nucleotides, the CDR3 is TGTGCCAGTAGTTGGCGGGGGCCGGGCGCAGATACGCAGTATTTT. This sequence encodes CASSWRGPGADTQYF.

V and J are TRBV7-3 and TRBJ1-2; 9 bases fit TRBD1. The J segment lost 4 bases and the V segment lost 0 bases, leaving 6 bases of the junction unmatched. This CDR3 is built from 16 residues. Germline CDR1 SGHTA, CDR2 FQGTGA. The CDR3 region is CASSLTSGTGPYGYTF. The CDR3 region has the DNA TGTGCCAGCAGCTTAACTTCCGGGACAGGGCCCTATGGCTACACCTTC.

The V and J genes are TRBV27 and TRBJ2-1; D perhaps matches TRBD2 (5 bases). Germline V lookup: CDR1 MNHEY, CDR2 SMNVEV (reference sequence). Between the trimmed V and J ends, which lost 5 bases and 6 bases, there was a span of 14 bases. CDR3 size: 14 residues. Here the CDR3 reads CASSPTRLLNEQFF. The CDR3 coding sequence is TGTGCCAGCAGTCCGACGCGACTACTCAATGAGCAGTTCTTC.

The chain employs TRBV7-9 and TRBJ1-1; perhaps TRBD1 as D (5 bases). CDR3 size: 16 residues. The germline gives CDR1 SEHNR, CDR2 FQNEAQ (reference sequence). Trimming stripped 3 bases from V and 0 bases from J, with 14 bases between. DNA for the CDR3: TGTGCCAGCAGCTTCTCACAGGTCATGGTGAACACTGAAGCTTTCTTT. Protein sequence: CASSFSQVMVNTEAFF. Complete variable domain (other parts from reference TRBV7-9 and TRBJ1-1): DTGVSQNPRHKITKRGQNVTFRCDPISEHNRLYWYRQTLGQGPEFLTYFQNEAQLEKSRLLSDRFSAERPKGSFSTLEIQRTEQGDSAMYLCASSFSQVMVNTEAFFGQGTRLTVV.

The CDR3 reads CASSPTGGRDTQYF. As DNA, the CDR3 is TGTGCCAGCAGCCCTACGGGAGGGCGGGATACGCAGTATTTT. This chain joins TRBV7-2 and TRBJ2-3, with TRBD2 matching over 8 bases. Germline loops: CDR1 SGHTA, CDR2 FQGNSA. V dropped 5 bases and J dropped 6; count of bases not matched to a gene: 7. The CDR3 is 14 amino acids.

The V gene is TRBV29-1, the J gene TRBJ1-2; TRBD1 is a possible D gene (5 bases). This CDR3 contains 13 residues. Germline CDR1 and CDR2: SQVTM and ANQGSEA. Trimming took 7 bases from V and 0 from J, leaving 12 bases between them. CDR3 protein: CSAPTAPNYGYTF. CDR3 coding DNA: TGCAGCGCTCCGACAGCACCTAACTATGGCTACACCTTC.

This clone has just one count. The chain couples TRBV18 to TRBJ2-5; tentatively, D is TRBD1 (6 bases). Germline CDR1 and CDR2: KGHSH and LQKENI. The CDR3 loop spans 15 amino acids. V lost 1 base and J lost 5, with 14 bases in between. CDR3 in amino acids: CASSPLDSVLETQYF. The CDR3 DNA sequence: TGTGCCAGCTCACCACTGGACAGCGTTTTGGAGACCCAGTACTTC.

This clone came up a few times. V gene TRBV9 combines with J gene TRBJ1-2; 7 bases are a match to TRBD1. The CDR3 spans 15 residues. Germline loops: CDR1 SGDLS, CDR2 YYNGEE. After removal of 0 bases from V and 4 bases from J, the junction contained 6 bases not matched to a gene. The CDR3 DNA reads as TGTGCCAGCAGCGTAGGACAGGGAACGGGCTATGGCTACACCTTC. Its protein product is CASSVGQGTGYGYTF. Full variable domain (remainder filled in from reference TRBV9 and TRBJ1-2): DSGVTQTPKHLITATGQRVTLRCSPRSGDLSVYWYQQSLDQGLQFLIQYYNGEERAKGNILERFSAQQFPDLHSELNLSSLELGDSALYFCASSVGQGTGYGYTFGSGTRLTVV.

The chain links TRBV15 to TRBJ2-6; 7 bases match TRBD1. V lost 5 bases and J lost 1; bases outside the gene matches: 20. Looked up from germline, CDR1 is LNHNV and CDR2 is YYDKDF (reference sequence). The CDR3 extends over 21 amino acids. This CDR3 reads CATSSSRQGMNLQSGANVLTF. The CDR3 DNA follows: TGTGCCACCAGCTCTAGTCGACAGGGAATGAACCTACAATCTGGGGCCAACGTCCTGACTTTC.

The V and J genes are TRBV24-1 and TRBJ2-3; 13 nucleotides agree with TRBD2. With V trimmed by 9 bases and J by 4 bases, 6 bases remained unmatched. Germline V gives CDR1 KGHDR, CDR2 SFDVKD. This CDR3 has 15 amino acids. The CDR3 here is CATSRTSGRSDTQYF. In nucleotides, the CDR3 is TGTGCCACCTCGAGGACTAGCGGGAGATCAGATACGCAGTATTTT.

In this sample, this clone turned up once. This chain uses TRBV6-5 with TRBJ1-2; perhaps TRBD1 as D (6 bases). Germline values: CDR1 MNHEY, CDR2 SVGAGI. Deletions cut 10 bases from V and 3 bases from J, with 12 bases between. The CDR3 length is 12 residues. This chain's CDR3 is CATATGYYGYTF. The DNA for the CDR3 is TGTGCCACCGCGACAGGATACTATGGCTACACCTTC.

The chain couples TRBV30 to TRBJ2-7; possibly TRBD1 for D (6 bases). CDR3 length: 14 residues. The V end was cut by 6 bases, the J end by 0 bases, with 15 bases between. Per germline, CDR1 GTSNPN and CDR2 SVGIG (reference sequence). Written as DNA, the CDR3 is TGTGCCTGCTTCGAGACAGGCACCTCCTACGAGCAGTACTTC. Residues: CACFETGTSYEQYF.

The V call is TRBV5-1, the J call TRBJ1-2; 8 bases line up with TRBD1. The CDR3 is 15 residues long. J was trimmed by 8 bases and V by 4 bases; bases with no gene match: 13. Germline V lookup: CDR1 SGHRS, CDR2 YFSETQ. The DNA of the CDR3 is TGCGCCAGCAGCCCCGGACAGGGATGGGTTCAGGGCTACACCTTC. Encoded protein: CASSPGQGWVQGYTF.

The sample holds one count of this clone. This chain connects TRBV21-1 to TRBJ2-5; the table's D call TRBD1 went unverified against the DNA. TRBV21-1 is a listed pseudogene. The CDR3 loop spans 18 amino acids. The CDR3 sequence is CASPAPYPRDRGCETQYF. DNA for the CDR3: TGTGCCAGCCCTGCCCCTTACCCCCGGGACAGGGGATGCGAGACCCAGTACTTC.

Only a few counts were recorded for this clone. The chain joins TRBV6-1 to TRBJ1-3, with a possible D match to TRBD1 (5 bases). Trimming took off 0 bases at V and 1 base at J, with 16 bases between the two ends. This CDR3 comprises 18 residues. Germline V gives CDR1 MNHNS, CDR2 SASEGT. For the CDR3, the DNA is TGTGCCAGCAGTGAAGCTGGGGGGGGTTTCTCTTCTGGAAACACCATATATTTT. Protein product: CASSEAGGGFSSGNTIYF.

This chain uses TRBV9 with TRBJ1-1; D is perhaps TRBD1 (5 bases). V lost 6 bases, J lost 5 bases, and 23 bases lay in between. This CDR3 has 16 residues. CDR1 and CDR2 (germline): SGDLS, YYNGEE. The CDR3 coding sequence is TGTGCCAGCACTCGTGCCGCGGACACTTATGGAACTGAAGCTTTCTTT. This sequence encodes CASTRAADTYGTEAFF.

This chain links TRBV24-1 with TRBJ2-1; 10 nucleotides agree with TRBD1. V dropped 4 bases and J dropped 7; count of bases not matched to a gene: 9. Germline CDR1 is KGHDR and CDR2 is SFDVKD. CDR3 size: 16 residues. The DNA of the CDR3 is TGTGCCACCAGTGACCCGGGACAGGGGAGGTCGAATGAGCAGTTCTTC. Protein: CATSDPGQGRSNEQFF.

V usage is TRBV5-6 and J usage is TRBJ2-6, with a weak D call TRBD1 (6 bases). The ends were cut back, 5 bases at V and 0 bases at J, with 12 bases in the middle. CDR3 length equals 16 residues. The germline CDR1 and CDR2 sequences are SGHDT and YYEEEE. CDR3 protein: CASRFRDTSGANVLTF. The DNA for the CDR3 is TGTGCCAGCAGATTCCGGGACACCTCTGGGGCCAACGTCCTGACTTTC.

V and J are TRBV4-1 and TRBJ2-7, with D possibly being TRBD2 (5 bases). Germline CDR1 MGHRA, CDR2 YSYEKL. CDR3 size: 12 residues. Deletions cut 4 bases from V and 5 bases from J, with 9 bases between. In DNA, the CDR3 is TGCGCCAGCAGCCCCTCGGGGAACGAGCAGTACTTC. Translation: CASSPSGNEQYF.

This clone came up once. The rearrangement links TRBV29-1 to TRBJ1-2; no firm D call. Germline loops: CDR1 SQVTM, CDR2 ANQGSEA. V was pared by 6 bases and J by 0 bases, with 17 bases between. This CDR3 comprises 15 residues. CDR3: CSVDPEASSNYGYTF. CDR3 sequence (DNA): TGCAGCGTCGACCCCGAAGCGTCTTCTAACTATGGCTACACCTTC.

This chain connects TRBV2 to TRBJ2-5; a weak D match, TRBD2 (6 bases). This CDR3 is built from 14 residues. In germline, CDR1 is SNHLY, CDR2 FYNNEI. The V and J ends lost 4 bases and 5 bases respectively, with 14 bases between them. CDR3 bases: TGTGCCAGCAGTGTCTTTAGCGGAACGGAGACCCAGTACTTC. Its protein product is CASSVFSGTETQYF.

The CDR3: CASSFSPRDLRFF. The CDR3, as DNA: TGTGCCAGCAGTTTCTCCCCGCGGGACTTACGGTTCTTC. The chain uses TRBV12-3 or TRBV12-4 and TRBJ2-1; TRBD2 is a possible D gene (6 bases). This CDR3 has 13 amino acids. The ends were cut back, 3 bases at V and 15 bases at J, with 18 bases in the middle.

This clone was observed once. The V call is TRBV18, the J call TRBJ1-1; 7 bases match TRBD1. Germline V gene lookup returns CDR1 KGHSH and CDR2 LQKENI. The length of the CDR3 is 16 residues. The ends lost 3 bases at V and 1 base at J; junction bases unmatched: 8. This chain's CDR3 is CASSPRQGRGNTEAFF. The CDR3 region has the DNA TGTGCCAGCTCACCTAGACAGGGTCGGGGGAACACTGAAGCTTTCTTT. The full variable domain, rest sourced from reference TRBV18 and TRBJ1-1, is NAGVMQNPRHLVRRRGQEARLRCSPMKGHSHVYWYRQLPEEGLKFMVYLQKENIIDESGMPKERFSAEFPKEGPSILRIQQVVRGDSAAYFCASSPRQGRGNTEAFFGQGTRLTVV.

This sequence joins TRBV2 and TRBJ2-2, with a possible D match to TRBD1 (6 bases). Germline values: CDR1 SNHLY, CDR2 FYNNEI. The CDR3 is 14 amino acids. With 4 bases removed from V and 5 bases from J, the gap between germline ends came to 11 bases. The CDR3 DNA reads TGTGCCAGCAGTGTTGGGGGCGGAACCGGGGAGCTGTTTTTT. Translated, it gives CASSVGGGTGELFF. Based on the CDR3 plus reference TRBV2 and TRBJ2-2, the full variable domain is EPEVTQTPSHQVTQMGQEVILRCVPISNHLYFYWYRQILGQKVEFLVSFYNNEISEKSEIFDDQFSVERPDGSNFTLKIRSTKLEDSAMYFCASSVGGGTGELFFGEGSRLTVL.

This rearrangement joins TRBV19 to TRBJ1-3; maybe TRBD1 (6 bases). Germline CDR1 reads LNHDA; CDR2 reads SQIVND (reference sequence). The CDR3 extends over 15 amino acids. Trimming shortened V by 4 bases and J by 4 bases, and 14 bases separated the two germline ends. The CDR3 DNA is TGTGCCAGTAGTAGCAGGGGCGCGCCGGGAAACACCATATATTTT. Protein: CASSSRGAPGNTIYF.

This clone was found once. The rearrangement uses TRBV6-5 and TRBJ2-7, with 8 bases aligning to TRBD1. Germline V gene sequence: CDR1 MNHEY, CDR2 SVGAGI. CDR3 length: 14 residues. V shed 0 bases, J shed 3 bases, and the junction held 1 base outside the gene matches. CDR3 loop: CASSYSGQVYEQYF. As DNA, the CDR3 is TGTGCCAGCAGTTACTCGGGACAGGTCTACGAGCAGTACTTC.

The chain is built from TRBV11-3 and TRBJ1-1; TRBD1 matches 8 bases. V lost 4 bases and J lost 1; bases outside the gene matches: 11. This CDR3 has 17 amino acids. The germline gives CDR1 SGHNT, CDR2 YENEEA. CDR3 DNA sequence: TGTGCCAGCAGCTCACAGAGGATGGGACAGGAGAACACTGAAGCTTTCTTT. Translation gives CASSSQRMGQENTEAFF.

This clone was detected only once. The chain joins TRBV5-1 to TRBJ1-3; possibly TRBD1 for D (5 bases). Germline V gene sequence: CDR1 SGHRS, CDR2 YFSETQ. CDR3 length: 16 amino acids. Trimming shortened V by 3 bases and J by 0 bases, and 13 bases separated the two germline ends. The CDR3 DNA follows: TGCGCCAGCAGCTGGGACTCAAGCTACTCTGGAAACACCATATATTTT. Translating it yields CASSWDSSYSGNTIYF.